The source of this T cell receptor (beta chain) is a study of glioma-infiltrating T cells. Using RNA template, CDR3s of TCR alpha and beta were amplified with iRepertoire arm-PCR. Tissue mRNA or PBMC total RNA, about 85-400 ng, went into one-step reverse transcription and amplification. In TCRdb, the multiplex PCR reads were re-called with MiXCR into one record per CDR3 protein. The repertoire holds more than 9,000 distinct CDR3 sequences, with about 30% as singletons. General observations from the study: Tissue and blood shared very few CDR3 sequences. Above-expected tissue-blood divergence occurred in all gliomas, most in low-grade ones.

This clonotype was found many times. Antigen unknown. The CDR3 is made up of 14 amino acids. V lost 6 bases to trimming and J lost 1 base; unmatched junction nucleotides: 4. CDR1 is KGHSH and CDR2 is LQKENI in the germline V gene. The receptor comes from a human donor with low-grade glioma or glioblastoma, undergoing nonglioma brain surgery, or in good health (not recorded which). The chain carries TRBV18 and TRBJ1-1; 8 bases line up with TRBD1. Sequencing was performed on glioma tissue, nonneoplastic brain tissue, or PBMCs (not recorded which). DNA of the CDR3: TGTGCCAGCTCCCGGGGACAGGAGAACACTGAAGCTTTCTTT. It translates to CASSRGQENTEAFF.